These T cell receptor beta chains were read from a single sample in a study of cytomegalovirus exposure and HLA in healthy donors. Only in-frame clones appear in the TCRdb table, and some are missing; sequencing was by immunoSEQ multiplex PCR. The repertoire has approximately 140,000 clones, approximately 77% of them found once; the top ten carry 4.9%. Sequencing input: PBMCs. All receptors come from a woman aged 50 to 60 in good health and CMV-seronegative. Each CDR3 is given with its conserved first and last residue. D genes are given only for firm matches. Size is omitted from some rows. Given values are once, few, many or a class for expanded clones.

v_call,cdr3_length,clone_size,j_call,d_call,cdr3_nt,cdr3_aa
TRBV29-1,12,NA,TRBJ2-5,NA,TGCAGCGGAAGTGGCGGGCGAGAGACCCAGTACTTC,CSGSGGRETQYF
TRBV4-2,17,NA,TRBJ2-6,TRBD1,TGTGCCAGCGGTCCGGGACAGGGGGCTTCTGGGGCCAACGTCCTGACTTTC,CASGPGQGASGANVLTF
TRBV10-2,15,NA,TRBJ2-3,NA,TGCGCCAGCAGCCCGACTACCTATAGCACAGATACGCAGTATTTT,CASSPTTYSTDTQYF
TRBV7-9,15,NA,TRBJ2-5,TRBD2,TGTGCCAGCAGCCCCCCGGGAGCGGGGTTAGAGACCCAGTACTTC,CASSPPGAGLETQYF
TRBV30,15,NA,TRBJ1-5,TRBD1,TGTGCCTGGAGCCTAGGACAGGGGAGCAATCAGCCCCAGCATTTT,CAWSLGQGSNQPQHF
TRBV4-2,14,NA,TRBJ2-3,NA,TGTGCCAGCAGCCAAGCGGGGGGCACAGATACGCAGTATTTT,CASSQAGGTDTQYF
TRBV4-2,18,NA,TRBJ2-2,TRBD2,TGTGCCAGCAGCCAAGCCCATGGAGCGGGGGCCCGGGGCGGGGAGCTGTTTTTT,CASSQAHGAGARGGELFF
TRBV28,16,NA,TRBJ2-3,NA,TGTGCCTCTAAGGAGAGGGGGGGCCTAGCGGCAGATACGCAGTATTTT,CASKERGGLAADTQYF
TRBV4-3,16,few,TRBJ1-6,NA,TGCGCCAGCAGCCACGCTCGGGAGCGACTTAATTCACCCCTCCACTTT,CASSHARERLNSPLHF
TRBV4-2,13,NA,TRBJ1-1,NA,TGTGCCAGCAGCCAAGATTTGGAGACTGAAGCTTTCTTT,CASSQDLETEAFF
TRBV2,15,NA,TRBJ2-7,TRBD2,TGTGCCAGCAGTTCATCTAGCGGGGGGTCCTACGAGCAGTACTTC,CASSSSSGGSYEQYF
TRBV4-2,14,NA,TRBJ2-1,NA,TGTGCCAGCAGCCAAGTTACAGGGGAGGCTGAGCAGTTCTTC,CASSQVTGEAEQFF
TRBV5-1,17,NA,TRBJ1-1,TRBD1,TGCGCCAGCAGCTCAGGCATAAGTGACAGGGTCTATACTGAAGCTTTCTTT,CASSSGISDRVYTEAFF
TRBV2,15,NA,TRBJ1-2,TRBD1,TGTGCCAGCAGTATTCGGACAGGGGGCAACTATGGCTACACCTTC,CASSIRTGGNYGYTF
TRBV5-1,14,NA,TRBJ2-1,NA,TGCGCCAGCAGACTCCATGACGACAGCCATGAGCAGTTCTTC,CASRLHDDSHEQFF
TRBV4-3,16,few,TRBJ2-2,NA,TGCGCCAGCAGCCGCCTCGGGGGTGCTAACACCGGGGAGCTGTTTTTT,CASSRLGGANTGELFF
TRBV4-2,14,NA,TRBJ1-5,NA,TGTGCCAGCAGCCAAGGGGGCACCTATCAGCCCCAGCATTTT,CASSQGGTYQPQHF
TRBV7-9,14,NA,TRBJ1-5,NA,TGTTCCAGCAGCTCTCAGGGGAGCAATCAGCCCCAGCATTTT,CSSSSQGSNQPQHF
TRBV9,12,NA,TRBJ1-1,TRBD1,TGTGCCAGCAGCCCCAGGGGGAGAGAAGCTTTCTTT,CASSPRGREAFF
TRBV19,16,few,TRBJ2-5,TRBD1,TGTGCCAGTAGTATATCCGGGACAGGGTTTCAAGAGACCCAGTACTTC,CASSISGTGFQETQYF
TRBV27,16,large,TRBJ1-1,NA,TGTGCCAGCAGTTTTTCCAGGGAGGTCGGGAACACTGAAGCTTTCTTT,CASSFSREVGNTEAFF
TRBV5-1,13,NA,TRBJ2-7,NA,TGCGCCAGCAGCTTTGCGGAATCCTACGAGCAGTACTTC,CASSFAESYEQYF
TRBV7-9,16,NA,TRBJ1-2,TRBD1,TGTGCCAGCAGCCAATGGACAGGGGGGTATAACTATGGCTACACCTTC,CASSQWTGGYNYGYTF
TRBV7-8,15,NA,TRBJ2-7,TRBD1,TGTGCCAGCAGCTACCGGGACAGGGGGCCGGGAGAGCAGTACTTC,CASSYRDRGPGEQYF
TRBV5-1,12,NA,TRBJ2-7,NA,TGCGCCAGCAGCGCTAGACAGTACGAGCAGTACTTC,CASSARQYEQYF
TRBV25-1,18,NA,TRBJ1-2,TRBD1,TGTGCCAGCAGTGGAACGTCCGGGACAGGTCCAATCAACTATGGCTACACCTTC,CASSGTSGTGPINYGYTF
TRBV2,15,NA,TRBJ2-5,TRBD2,TGTGCCAGCAGTAGACTAGCGGGGGGGAGAGAGACCCAGTACTTC,CASSRLAGGRETQYF
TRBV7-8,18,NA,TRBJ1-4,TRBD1,TGTGCCAGCAGCCCCGGGACAGTGCGACTGGGGTGGAATGAAAAACTGTTTTTT,CASSPGTVRLGWNEKLFF
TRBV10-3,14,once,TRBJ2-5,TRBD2,TGTGCCATCAGTGTAGCGGGGCGGGAAGAGACCCAGTACTTC,CAISVAGREETQYF
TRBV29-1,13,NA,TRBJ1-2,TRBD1,TGCAGCGTTACGACGGACAGGGTAAATGGCTACACCTTC,CSVTTDRVNGYTF
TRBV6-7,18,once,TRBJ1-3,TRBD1,TGTGCCAGCAGTTACTCCCGGGACAGGTTAGTCTCTGGAAACACCATATATTTT,CASSYSRDRLVSGNTIYF
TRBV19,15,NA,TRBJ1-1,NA,TGTGCCAGTAGTAGACCCGGGACACTGAACACTGAAGCTTTCTTT,CASSRPGTLNTEAFF
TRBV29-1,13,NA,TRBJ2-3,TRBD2,TGCAGCGTCCTAGCGGGGGGCACAGATACGCAGTATTTT,CSVLAGGTDTQYF
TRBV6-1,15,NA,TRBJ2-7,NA,TGTGCCAGCAGTGTAAGCAGGGGCTTCACCTACGAGCAGTACTTC,CASSVSRGFTYEQYF
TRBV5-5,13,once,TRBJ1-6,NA,TGTGCCAGCAGCTTGGCCGACGGGACACCCCTCCACTTT,CASSLADGTPLHF
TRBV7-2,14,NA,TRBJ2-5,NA,TGTGCCAGCAGCTTAGGGCAGAACCAAGAGACCCAGTACTTC,CASSLGQNQETQYF
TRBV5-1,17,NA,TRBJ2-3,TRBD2,TGCGCCAGCAGCTTGATCGGCGGGGGGATTTACACAGATACGCAGTATTTT,CASSLIGGGIYTDTQYF
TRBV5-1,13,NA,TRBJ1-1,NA,TGCGCCAGCAGCTACAGGGTCGGGACTGAAGCTTTCTTT,CASSYRVGTEAFF
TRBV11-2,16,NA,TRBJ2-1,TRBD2,TGTGCCAGCAGCGCTGGACTAGCGGGGAACTACAATGAGCAGTTCTTC,CASSAGLAGNYNEQFF
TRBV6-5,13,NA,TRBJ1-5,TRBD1,TGTGCCAGCAGTTCCAGGGGGCAACAGCCCCAGCATTTT,CASSSRGQQPQHF
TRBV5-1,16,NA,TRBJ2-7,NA,TGCGCCAGCAGCTTGGTCACTAGGACGTCTGCCTACGAGCAGTACTTC,CASSLVTRTSAYEQYF
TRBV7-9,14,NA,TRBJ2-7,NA,TGTTCCAGCAGCGGGCGGGACAGTCAGTACGAGCAGTACTTC,CSSSGRDSQYEQYF
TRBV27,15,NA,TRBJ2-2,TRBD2,TGTGCCAGCAGTTTAGAGCGGGGGCGGGGCGGGGAGCTGTTTTTT,CASSLERGRGGELFF
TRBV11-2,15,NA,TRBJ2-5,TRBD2,TGTGCCAGCAGCTTAGAGGCTAGCGGGGAAGAGACCCAGTACTTC,CASSLEASGEETQYF
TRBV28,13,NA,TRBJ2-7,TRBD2,TGTGCCACTACTAGCGGGGGTGCCTACGAGCAGTACTTC,CATTSGGAYEQYF
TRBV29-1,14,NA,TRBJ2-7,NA,TGCAGCGTTGGCTTCGGGCAGGGCTCATACGAGCAGTACTTC,CSVGFGQGSYEQYF
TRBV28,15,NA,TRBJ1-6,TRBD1,TGTGCCAGCAGCGTTAGACAGGGGTTGAATTCACCCCTCCACTTT,CASSVRQGLNSPLHF
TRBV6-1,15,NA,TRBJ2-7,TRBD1,TGTGCCAGCAGTAAAGCGGACAGGTCCTCCTACGAGCAGTACTTC,CASSKADRSSYEQYF